The table lists the clone carrying this T cell receptor beta chain with many counts. Time point here: after trial treatment. Treatment reported: LDRT plus nivolumab, ipilimumab, low-dose cyclophosphamide and aspirin (RACIN trial). It was nivolumab, ipilimumab, aspirin, low-dose cyclophosphamide and low-dose radiotherapy that donors received. The record originates from a study of low-dose radiotherapy and immunotherapy resistance in tumors. For the study at large: A total of 6.5 Gy was given to Cohort 1 as 0.5 Gy per fraction every 2 weeks.

Priming of first-strand cDNA relied on TRAV- and TRBV-specific primers (covering alpha and beta chains). Amplification of TCRs used a constant-region primer and V-primer adapter for about 21 PCR cycles. TCRdb re-analysed the reads in MiXCR, keeping a single row per CDR3 protein. Of just over 90,000 distinct CDR3 sequences in the sample, around 20% are singletons; the top ten hold around 13%. The receptor comes from a female donor with ovarian cancer. This material consisted of PBMCs, taken after low-dose radiotherapy plus immunotherapy.

CDR3 coding DNA: TGTGCCAGTAGTATCAGCGGGGTAGAGACCCAGTACTTC. Translation: CASSISGVETQYF. J is TRBJ2-5 and V is TRBV19; 7 nucleotides agree with TRBD2. Trimming at V came to 3 bases and at J to 4 bases, leaving 2 bases not matched to a gene. Per the germline V gene, CDR1 is LNHDA and CDR2 is SQIVND (reference sequence). The CDR3 sequence is 13 residues long.